Following are 29 T cell receptor beta chains from one sample sequenced in a study of graft-versus-host responses after intestinal transplantation. Produced via immunoSEQ multiplex PCR; TCRdb's table is partial and in-frame only. The profile covers fewer than 25,000 clones, with around two fifths appearing a single time and 0.66% taken by the ten largest. The input for sequencing was alloreactive CD4+ T cells from a mixed lymphocyte reaction culture, taken before intestinal transplant. The subset: CFSE-low proliferating T cells sorted from approximately six-day pre-transplant mixed lymphocyte reaction (GvH or HvG direction). These receptors came from a human patient who received an intestinal transplant.

Judged by abundance, this clone is medium-sized. This chain links TRBV19 with TRBJ2-1; the D is unclear. The germline V gene encodes CDR1 LNHDA and CDR2 SQIVND (reference sequence). This CDR3 comprises 11 residues. The V and J ends lost 4 bases and 4 bases respectively, with 2 bases between them. This CDR3 reads CASSTYNEQFF. The CDR3 DNA sequence: TGTGCCAGTAGTACATACAATGAGCAGTTCTTC.

This clone came up a few times. This CDR3 reads CASRDRQYSYEQYF. DNA for the CDR3: TGTGCCAGTAGAGACAGACAATACTCCTACGAGCAGTACTTC. The V and J genes are TRBV2 and TRBJ2-7; a possible D gene is TRBD1 (5 bases). The CDR3 covers 14 residues. Germline loops: CDR1 SNHLY, CDR2 FYNNEI. V was pared by 9 bases and J by 0 bases, with 15 bases between.

V is TRBV6-6 and J is TRBJ1-1; D is ambiguous. CDR3 size: 14 residues. V dropped 0 bases and J dropped 7 bases, with 12 bases sitting between them. Germline CDR1 is MNHNY and CDR2 is SVGAGI (reference sequence). This CDR3 reads CASSYSAEGLEAFF. CDR3 bases: TGTGCCAGCAGTTACTCCGCGGAGGGCCTTGAAGCTTTCTTT.

The rearrangement uses TRBV18 and TRBJ2-3, with 9 positions matching TRBD2. The CDR3 spans 14 residues. Germline trimming cut 3 bases from V and 3 bases from J; bases unmatched to any gene: 1. Germline-derived CDR1 and CDR2 are KGHSH and LQKENI. Here the CDR3 DNA reads TGTGCCAGCTCACCGCTAGCGGGGACAGATACGCAGTATTTT. This sequence encodes CASSPLAGTDTQYF.

This clone was found a few times. The chain combines TRBV6-5 with TRBJ1-2; D is unresolved. The CDR3 is made up of 11 amino acids. V lost 10 bases to trimming and J lost 1 base, with 7 bases between them. In germline, CDR1 is MNHEY, CDR2 SVGAGI. This CDR3 reads CATSLNYGYTF. CDR3 nucleotide sequence: TGTGCCACCTCCCTTAACTATGGCTACACCTTC.

This clone was detected only a few times. This rearrangement joins TRBV6-5 to TRBJ2-3; perhaps TRBD1 as D (6 bases). The CDR3 runs to 15 residues. From germline, CDR1 is MNHEY and CDR2 SVGAGI. The V and J ends lost 5 bases and 0 bases respectively, with 12 bases between them. CDR3 sequence: CASSQLGQSTDTQYF. In nucleotides, the CDR3 is TGTGCCAGCAGTCAATTAGGACAGAGCACAGATACGCAGTATTTT.

The genes are TRBV29-1 and TRBJ2-1, with 8 bases lining up with TRBD2. V trimming: 0 bases; J trimming: 5 bases; junction bases outside the gene matches: 12. CDR3 length equals 17 residues. Germline assignment: CDR1 SQVTM and CDR2 ANQGSEA. The CDR3 here is CSVEDPGGGGVNNEQFF. The CDR3 DNA follows: TGCAGCGTTGAAGATCCGGGGGGGGGAGGGGTAAACAATGAGCAGTTCTTC.

This clone was seen only a few times. The genes are TRBV7-9 and TRBJ2-1; D not certain. The CDR3 spans 15 residues. Deletions cut 1 base from V and 2 bases from J, with 9 bases between. CDR1 SEHNR and CDR2 FQNEAQ come from the germline V gene (reference sequence). CDR3 coding DNA: TGTGCCAGCAGCTTAGAGAGCCCCCCCTACAATGAGCAGTTCTTC. This translates into CASSLESPPYNEQFF.

The chain combines TRBV11-3 with TRBJ2-3, with TRBD2 matching over 9 bases. CDR3 length equals 15 residues. Germline CDR1 reads SGHNT; CDR2 reads YENEEA. The junction had 2 bases not matched to a gene; V was cut back by 1 base and J by 3 bases. CDR3 bases: TGTGCCAGCAGCTTAGGACTAGCGGAAACAGATACGCAGTATTTT. This sequence encodes CASSLGLAETDTQYF.

This clone was picked up a small number of times. The CDR3 loop is CASSPESDTQYF. In nucleotides, the CDR3 is TGTGCCAGCTCACCGGAGTCAGATACGCAGTATTTT. J is TRBJ2-3 and V is TRBV18; D gene ambiguous. Trimming shortened V by 3 bases and J by 4 bases, and 5 bases separated the two germline ends. This CDR3 comprises 12 residues. CDR1 KGHSH and CDR2 LQKENI come from the germline V gene.

A few counts support this clone. J is TRBJ2-3 and V is TRBV6-6; no reliable D call. V lost 6 bases and J 8 bases, leaving 18 bases between the germline ends. This CDR3 comprises 14 residues. Germline V gives CDR1 MNHNY, CDR2 SVGAGI (reference sequence). CDR3 nucleotides: TGTGCCAGCAGCATACGCCATGGCCCAATTACGCAGTATTTT. Translating gives CASSIRHGPITQYF.

J is TRBJ2-1 and V is TRBV11-3; 11 positions match TRBD2. CDR3 length: 16 residues. Trimming removed 4 bases from V and 7 bases from J; junction bases left unmatched: 9. Germline-derived CDR1 and CDR2 are SGHNT and YENEEA. The CDR3 protein is CASSSEHGTSGNEQFF. The CDR3 region has the DNA TGTGCCAGCAGCTCTGAACACGGGACTAGCGGAAATGAGCAGTTCTTC.

The V gene is TRBV6-5, the J gene TRBJ2-7, with a tentative D call TRBD2 (5 bases). The germline gives CDR1 MNHEY, CDR2 SVGAGI. This CDR3 has 15 amino acids. Deletions cut 6 bases from V and 4 bases from J, with 19 bases between. The CDR3 spells CASRRVGLDRYEQYF. CDR3 sequence (DNA): TGTGCCAGCAGGAGGGTGGGCCTAGACCGATACGAGCAGTACTTC.

The V call is TRBV4-1, the J call TRBJ2-7; 9 positions agree with TRBD1. CDR1 and CDR2 (germline): MGHRA, YSYEKL. Trimming removed 1 base from V and 4 bases from J; junction bases left unmatched: 5. CDR3 size: 15 residues. CDR3 protein: CASSQGTGGLYEQYF. The CDR3 DNA reads TGCGCCAGCAGCCAAGGCACAGGGGGCTTGTACGAGCAGTACTTC.

The chain links TRBV6-1 to TRBJ2-1; maybe TRBD2 (5 bases). The V gene's germline CDR1 is MNHNS and CDR2 SASEGT. The V end lost 8 bases, the J end lost 0 bases, and 14 bases lay between the germline ends. This CDR3 is built from 15 residues. CDR3 nucleotides: TGTGCCAGCGGATTAGCGTTAAGCTCCTACAATGAGCAGTTCTTC. Its protein is CASGLALSSYNEQFF.

The chain is built from TRBV19 and TRBJ1-6; D is uncertain. The V gene lost 6 bases and the J gene lost 7 bases, with 10 bases spanning the gap. The length of the CDR3 is 13 residues. Germline V gene sequence: CDR1 LNHDA, CDR2 SQIVND (reference sequence). In DNA form, the CDR3 reads TGTGCCAGTAGCGTATTCCGGAATTCACCCCTCCACTTT. Residues: CASSVFRNSPLHF.

The chain has TRBV5-1 and TRBJ2-3; D perhaps matches TRBD1 (5 bases). V was clipped by 0 bases and J by 4 bases, with 18 bases between them. This CDR3 comprises 17 residues. Germline lookup yields CDR1 SGHRS and CDR2 YFSETQ. CDR3: CASSLEVGIGVPDTQYF. The DNA of the CDR3 is TGCGCCAGCAGCTTGGAAGTTGGGATAGGGGTCCCAGATACGCAGTATTTT.

This clone came up a few times. V and J are TRBV7-9 and TRBJ2-1; TRBD2 might be the D (6 bases). Germline loops: CDR1 SEHNR, CDR2 FQNEAQ (reference sequence). CDR3 length equals 15 residues. Trimming shortened V by 5 bases and J by 7 bases, and 18 bases separated the two germline ends. The CDR3 is CASSQGGRGTNEQFF. In DNA, the CDR3 is TGTGCCAGCAGCCAAGGAGGGAGAGGGACTAATGAGCAGTTCTTC. Combining the CDR3 with reference TRBV7-9 and TRBJ2-1 gives the whole variable domain DTGVSQNPRHKITKRGQNVTFRCDPISEHNRLYWYRQTLGQGPEFLTYFQNEAQLEKSRLLSDRFSAERPKGSFSTLEIQRTEQGDSAMYLCASSQGGRGTNEQFFGPGTRLTVL.

This clone has just a few counts. This rearrangement joins TRBV6-4 to TRBJ2-1, with D perhaps matching TRBD2 (6 bases). This CDR3 is 12 amino acids long. CDR1 MRHNA and CDR2 SNTAGT come from the germline V gene. Trimming left V 4 bases short and J 9 bases short, with 10 bases between. The CDR3 is CASSGGVGEQFF. CDR3 nucleotides: TGTGCCAGCAGTGGGGGGGTTGGTGAGCAGTTCTTC.

V usage is TRBV5-1 and J usage is TRBJ2-5, with TRBD2 matching over 7 bases. The V and J ends lost 0 bases and 3 bases, in that order; junction bases with no gene match: 8. The CDR3 contains 16 residues. Per the germline V gene, CDR1 is SGHRS and CDR2 is YFSETQ. CDR3 amino acids: CASSLGAGPGEETQYF. As DNA, the CDR3 is TGCGCCAGCAGCTTGGGAGCGGGGCCTGGGGAAGAGACCCAGTACTTC.

The V gene is TRBV7-3, the J gene TRBJ2-3; 8 bases are shared with TRBD2. The CDR3 totals 14 residues. With V trimmed by 5 bases and J by 5 bases, 6 bases remained unmatched. The germline gives CDR1 SGHTA, CDR2 FQGTGA. CDR3 in amino acids: CASSSSGAGDTQYF. CDR3 nucleotide sequence: TGTGCCAGCAGCAGTAGCGGGGCCGGAGATACGCAGTATTTT.

This clone was recorded a few times. V usage is TRBV5-4 and J usage is TRBJ2-5; 7 nucleotides line up with TRBD1. Germline values: CDR1 SGHNT, CDR2 YYREEE (reference sequence). The CDR3 loop spans 15 amino acids. The J segment lost 1 base and the V segment lost 4 bases, leaving 7 bases of the junction unmatched. The CDR3 is CASSARGRFQETQYF. Here the CDR3 DNA reads TGTGCCAGCAGCGCAAGGGGGCGGTTCCAAGAGACCCAGTACTTC.

The V call is TRBV28, the J call TRBJ2-7; 7 positions match TRBD2. The CDR3 loop spans 13 amino acids. The germline V gene encodes CDR1 MDHEN and CDR2 SYDVKM. After removal of 6 bases from V and 0 bases from J, the junction contained 2 bases not matched to a gene. CDR3 in DNA: TGTGCCAGCAGGACGGGAGGCTCCTACGAGCAGTACTTC. It is translated as CASRTGGSYEQYF.

This clone was seen more than once but under ten times. The chain carries TRBV6-5 and TRBJ2-7; TRBD1 agrees at 7 bases. The ends lost 8 bases at V and 2 bases at J; junction bases unmatched: 9. Germline CDR1 reads MNHEY; CDR2 reads SVGAGI. This CDR3 comprises 14 residues. The CDR3 region is CASRGPGQTYEQYF. In DNA, the CDR3 is TGTGCCAGCCGGGGTCCGGGACAGACCTACGAGCAGTACTTC.

This clone has a single count. CDR3 coding DNA: TGTGCCAGCAGCTTAGTAGGGACAGGTTCCTCAGGGGGGCAGTACTTC. Its translation is CASSLVGTGSSGGQYF. The chain combines TRBV7-2 with TRBJ2-7; 8 bases match TRBD1. CDR3 length: 16 residues. Germline CDR1 and CDR2: SGHTA and FQGNSA. V was clipped by 1 base and J by 9 bases; unmatched bases: 14.

Points on this clone: The sample holds other DNA sequences that translate to the same CDR3. V usage is TRBV6-6 and J usage is TRBJ2-7; TRBD1 aligns across 7 bases. The CDR3 length is 12 residues. V shed 6 bases and J 7 bases; nucleotides not matched to a gene: 6. The germline CDR1 and CDR2 sequences are MNHNY and SVGAGI (reference sequence). The CDR3 spells CASSLIRGEQYF. DNA for the CDR3: TGTGCCAGCAGCCTAATCAGGGGGGAGCAGTACTTC.

This clone is medium-sized. The chain employs TRBV2 and TRBJ2-7; 8 bases map to TRBD1. This CDR3 contains 13 residues. V trimming: 7 bases; J trimming: 2 bases; junction bases outside the gene matches: 4. Germline CDR1 reads SNHLY; CDR2 reads FYNNEI. DNA for the CDR3: TGTGCCAGCAACGGACAGGGTCCCTACGAGCAGTACTTC. It is translated as CASNGQGPYEQYF. Supplemented by reference TRBV2 and TRBJ2-7, the full variable domain reads EPEVTQTPSHQVTQMGQEVILRCVPISNHLYFYWYRQILGQKVEFLVSFYNNEISEKSEIFDDQFSVERPDGSNFTLKIRSTKLEDSAMYFCASNGQGPYEQYFGPGTRLTVT.

This chain joins TRBV4-2 and TRBJ1-5; 7 bases align to TRBD1. The CDR3 extends over 16 amino acids. CDR1 and CDR2 (germline): LGHNA, YNFKEQ. J gave up 1 base and V 4 bases, and 7 bases lay outside the gene matches. The CDR3 reads CASSPRQGRSNQPQHF. CDR3 DNA sequence: TGTGCCAGCAGCCCTCGACAGGGAAGGAGCAATCAGCCCCAGCATTTT.

The rearrangement uses TRBV6-5 and TRBJ1-5; TRBD1 might be the D (5 bases). V was clipped by 0 bases and J by 3 bases, with 9 bases between them. CDR1 MNHEY and CDR2 SVGAGI come from the germline V gene. This CDR3 comprises 15 residues. The CDR3 reads CASSYSGHLNQPQHF. Here the CDR3 DNA reads TGTGCCAGCAGTTACTCCGGACACCTCAATCAGCCCCAGCATTTT.